This TCR beta chain is from a study of T cells after yellow fever vaccination. TCRdb independently ran MiXCR on the 5' RACE reads; one entry per CDR3 protein. Of 450,000 to 550,000 distinct CDR3 sequences in the sample, 19% were seen once. Per the germline V gene, CDR1 is SGHRS and CDR2 is YFSETQ. The CDR3 has 15 amino acids. V was cut by 1 base and J by 8 bases, with 16 bases left in between. Sequenced material: PBMCs, taken 15 days after the yellow fever booster vaccination. This receptor was identified in a man aged 25 to 40 who received the YFV17D yellow fever vaccine. The V gene is TRBV5-1, the J gene TRBJ2-1; possible D gene TRBD2, 5 bases. For the CDR3, the DNA is TGCGCCAGCAGCTTGAGAACTAGGCGTGTCGATGAGCAGTTCTTC. It translates to CASSLRTRRVDEQFF.